This is a list of T cell receptor beta chains from one sample in a study of shared clonotypes between healthy human individuals. TCRdb's table, derived via immunoSEQ multiplex PCR, lists solely in-frame clones and lacks some. Counted here are about 2.2 million clones, approximately 94% occurring once; the ten biggest clones make up around 1.7%. Sequenced input: naive CD8+ T cells from PBMCs. The receptor source for this set is a man between 18 and 35 years old in good health. Some clones in this sample may be carry-over from other donors' samples. Each CDR3 is given with its conserved first and last residue. The D gene is left open where the match is weak. For some rows the clone size is stated as once, few or many, or as a class when expanded; others skip it.

j_gene: TRBJ2-1
abundance: NA
v_gene: TRBV6-1
d_gene: TRBD2
CDR3nt: TGTGCCAGCAGTCAAGGGTGGGGACTAGTATGGAATGAGCAGTTCTTC
CDR3aa: CASSQGWGLVWNEQFF

j_gene: TRBJ2-7
abundance: NA
v_gene: TRBV27
d_gene: NA
CDR3nt: TGTGCCAGCAAACCTACGGCGGGGTCTAGGGAGCAGTACTTC
CDR3aa: CASKPTAGSREQYF

j_gene: TRBJ2-7
abundance: NA
v_gene: TRBV5-1
d_gene: NA
CDR3nt: TGCGCCAGCAGCGTACGTGGCTACGAGCAGTACTTC
CDR3aa: CASSVRGYEQYF

j_gene: TRBJ1-4
abundance: once
v_gene: TRBV7-8
d_gene: NA
CDR3nt: TGTGCCAGCAGCTTATTGGGCAGCAATGAAAAACTGTTTTTT
CDR3aa: CASSLLGSNEKLFF

j_gene: TRBJ2-2
abundance: NA
v_gene: TRBV27
d_gene: TRBD2
CDR3nt: TGTGCCAGCACCTCCCGACTAGCGGGAGTGGGAACCGGGGAGCTGTTTTTT
CDR3aa: CASTSRLAGVGTGELFF

j_gene: TRBJ2-7
abundance: NA
v_gene: TRBV6-1
d_gene: TRBD1
CDR3nt: TGTGCCAGCAGTGAATTGGGACAGGGGACCTACGAGCAGTACTTC
CDR3aa: CASSELGQGTYEQYF

j_gene: TRBJ2-7
abundance: NA
v_gene: TRBV6-5
d_gene: NA
CDR3nt: TGTGCCAGCAGTTCAAGCAGAATTCAGTACTTC
CDR3aa: CASSSSRIQYF

j_gene: TRBJ2-7
abundance: once
v_gene: TRBV4-1
d_gene: NA
CDR3nt: TGCGCCAGCAGCCAAGTAGAATCGGGGTACGAGCAGTACTTC
CDR3aa: CASSQVESGYEQYF

j_gene: TRBJ1-2
abundance: once
v_gene: TRBV28
d_gene: NA
CDR3nt: TGTGCCAGCAGCCCGATGTTGCGGGGAACTAACTATGGCTACACCTTC
CDR3aa: CASSPMLRGTNYGYTF

j_gene: TRBJ1-1
abundance: NA
v_gene: TRBV7-9
d_gene: NA
CDR3nt: TGTGCCAGCATAGGGGGGAGGAACACTGAAGCTTTCTTT
CDR3aa: CASIGGRNTEAFF

j_gene: TRBJ1-2
abundance: NA
v_gene: TRBV5-4
d_gene: TRBD1
CDR3nt: TGTGCCAGCAGCTCCTGGACAGGGTCGAGTGGCTATGGCTACACCTTC
CDR3aa: CASSSWTGSSGYGYTF

j_gene: TRBJ2-5
abundance: NA
v_gene: TRBV9
d_gene: TRBD2
CDR3nt: TGTGCCAGCAGCGTAGGTACTATGGCTAGCGGCTCCCGTTTACAAGAGACCCAGTACTTC
CDR3aa: CASSVGTMASGSRLQETQYF

j_gene: TRBJ1-2
abundance: once
v_gene: TRBV19
d_gene: NA
CDR3nt: TGTGCCAGTATGCATCGGGGTGGTGGGATCGGCTACACCTTC
CDR3aa: CASMHRGGGIGYTF

j_gene: TRBJ1-5
abundance: NA
v_gene: TRBV4-3
d_gene: TRBD1
CDR3nt: TGCGCCAGCAGCCTTGGGACAGGGGCAAATCAGCCCCAGCATTTT
CDR3aa: CASSLGTGANQPQHF

j_gene: TRBJ2-1
abundance: NA
v_gene: TRBV27
d_gene: NA
CDR3nt: TGTGCCAGCAGTTTAAATGGACTCCGCTGGGAGCAGTTCTTC
CDR3aa: CASSLNGLRWEQFF

j_gene: TRBJ1-2
abundance: few
v_gene: TRBV7-9
d_gene: NA
CDR3nt: TGTGCCAGCAGCACCCAGGGACTTGAGGGCTACACCTTC
CDR3aa: CASSTQGLEGYTF

j_gene: TRBJ2-7
abundance: once
v_gene: TRBV27
d_gene: TRBD1
CDR3nt: TGTGCCAGCAGTTTATCATTCGGGACAGGGTCCTACGAGCAGTACTTC
CDR3aa: CASSLSFGTGSYEQYF

j_gene: TRBJ2-1
abundance: once
v_gene: TRBV13
d_gene: NA
CDR3nt: TGTGCCAGCAGCCGGACACAAGCGGGTCATACGAGCTCCTACAATGAGCAGTTCTTC
CDR3aa: CASSRTQAGHTSSYNEQFF